The present TCR beta chain was sequenced within a study of shared T cell receptors in the human thymus. There are 11 residues in the CDR3. V was clipped by 6 bases and J by 2 bases, with 7 bases between them. Germline V gene sequence: CDR1 DFQATT, CDR2 SNEGSKA (reference sequence). Profiling relied on immunoSEQ multiplex PCR, and the TCRdb table lists in-frame clones only, not all of them. The sample holds more than 550,000 clones, 70% to 90% seen once. The same sample was also used in a study of human thymus T cells. That paper states: Repertoires sampled from thymus and blood appeared biased in V and J gene usage. Unrelated people showed highly overlapping thymic repertoires, related research reported.

The receptor was isolated from a girl under three years old with a congenital heart defect. V and J are TRBV20-1 and TRBJ1-2, with no clear D. Specimen: thymocytes. For the CDR3, the DNA is TGCAGTGCGTCGCGAAACTATGGCTACACCTTC. The encoded protein is CSASRNYGYTF.